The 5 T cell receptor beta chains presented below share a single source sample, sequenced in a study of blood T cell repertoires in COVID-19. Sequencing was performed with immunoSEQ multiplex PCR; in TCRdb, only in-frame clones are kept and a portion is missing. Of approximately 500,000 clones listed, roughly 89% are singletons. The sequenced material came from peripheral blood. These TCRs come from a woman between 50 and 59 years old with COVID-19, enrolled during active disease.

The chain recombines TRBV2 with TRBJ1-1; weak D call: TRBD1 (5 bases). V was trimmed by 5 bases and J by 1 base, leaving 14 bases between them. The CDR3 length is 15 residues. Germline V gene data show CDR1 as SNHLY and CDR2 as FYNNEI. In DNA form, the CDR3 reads TGTGCCAGCAGTTCTTCAGGGAACAGGAACACTGAAGCTTTCTTT. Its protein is CASSSSGNRNTEAFF.

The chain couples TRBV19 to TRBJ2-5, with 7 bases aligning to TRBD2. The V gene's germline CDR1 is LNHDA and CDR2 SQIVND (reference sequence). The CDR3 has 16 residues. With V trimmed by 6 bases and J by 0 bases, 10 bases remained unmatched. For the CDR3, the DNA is TGTGCCAGTAGGGGGGTGTCGAGCGGGGACCAAGAGACCCAGTACTTC. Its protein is CASRGVSSGDQETQYF.

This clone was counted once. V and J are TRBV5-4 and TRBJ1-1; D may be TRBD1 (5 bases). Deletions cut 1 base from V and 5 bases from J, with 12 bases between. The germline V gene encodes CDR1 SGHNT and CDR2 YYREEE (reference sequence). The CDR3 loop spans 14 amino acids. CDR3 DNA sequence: TGTGCCAGCAGCTTGAAGGGGAAGAAGACTGAAGCTTTCTTT. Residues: CASSLKGKKTEAFF. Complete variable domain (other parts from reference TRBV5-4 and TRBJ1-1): ETGVTQSPTHLIKTRGQQVTLRCSSQSGHNTVSWYQQALGQGPQFIFQYYREEENGRGNFPPRFSGLQFPNYSSELNVNALELDDSALYLCASSLKGKKTEAFFGQGTRLTVV.

The CDR3, as DNA: TGTGCCAGCAGTTCACCCGAAGGGGCACAGACAGATACGCAGTATTTT. Amino acid sequence: CASSSPEGAQTDTQYF. The chain has TRBV6-5 and TRBJ2-3, with D maybe TRBD1 (5 bases). The V gene lost 4 bases and the J gene lost 3 bases, with 17 bases spanning the gap. Germline values: CDR1 MNHEY, CDR2 SVGAGI. This CDR3 contains 16 residues.

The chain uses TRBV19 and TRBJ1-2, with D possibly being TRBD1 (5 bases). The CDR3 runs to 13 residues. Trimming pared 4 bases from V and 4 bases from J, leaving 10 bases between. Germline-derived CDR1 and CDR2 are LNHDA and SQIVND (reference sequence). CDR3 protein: CASSRQIAYGYTF. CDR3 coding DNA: TGTGCCAGTAGTAGACAGATTGCCTATGGCTACACCTTC.